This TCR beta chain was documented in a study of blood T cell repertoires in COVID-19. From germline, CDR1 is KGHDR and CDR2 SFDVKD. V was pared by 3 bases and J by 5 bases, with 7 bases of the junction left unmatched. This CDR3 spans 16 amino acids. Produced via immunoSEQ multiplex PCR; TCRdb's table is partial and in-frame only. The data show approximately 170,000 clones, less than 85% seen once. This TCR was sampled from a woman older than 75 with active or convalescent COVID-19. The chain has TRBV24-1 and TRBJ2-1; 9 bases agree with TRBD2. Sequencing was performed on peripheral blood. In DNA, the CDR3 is TGTGCCACCAGTGATCCTCTAGCGGGGAAAGACAATGAGCAGTTCTTC. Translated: CATSDPLAGKDNEQFF.